The present entry profiles one T cell receptor beta chain with its context. What it binds is unknown. Germline-derived CDR1 and CDR2 are DFQATT and SNEGSKA (reference sequence). This CDR3 spans 11 amino acids. The data were produced by immunoSEQ multiplex PCR, yet TCRdb's version contains in-frame clones alone and is incomplete. The table records some 85,000 clones, about 89% of them present only once. This specimen comes from a study of T cell responses to AZD1222 COVID-19 vaccine. For the study at large: Investigators merged groups given second doses at roughly 4 or roughly 12 weeks.

The study, taken as a whole, reports: Following two doses of AZD1222, Spike-specific TCR breadth and depth rose. Baseline antibody screening turned up just six seropositive AZD1222 recipients. Clonal diversity may have been underestimated in mostly white British donors.

The receptor was derived from an adult in good health. The V and J genes are TRBV20-1 and TRBJ2-1; D gene uncertain. The starting material was peripheral blood, obtained on day 0 of AZD1222 vaccination. The CDR3 DNA reads TGCAGCCGGGCCTTCTACAATGAGCAGTTCTTC. Its translation: CSRAFYNEQFF.